These 9 T cell receptor beta chains were sequenced from one sample in a study of blood T cells in healthy people across ages (dated by TCRdb to between 2014 and 2016). The library was produced with 5' RACE. Instrument used: Illumina HiSeq 2500. The second PCR ran for roughly 7 to 11 cycles and used a J-beta primer mix along with a sample-barcoded 5' primer. The public reads were reprocessed in TCRdb via fastp at Q25 and MiXCR, keeping in-frame beta chains. Duplicate CDR3 protein sequences are folded into a single record with the most common DNA and genes. This sample is represented by more than 500,000 distinct CDR3 sequences; approximately 26% of them were singletons. Of the sample, approximately 3.6% is held by the ten largest clones. Another study also made use of these data, one on T cells of mothers and their children.

The sample consisted of blood. The source is a boy aged 2 to 9 in good health.

The chain carries TRBV6-5 and TRBJ1-4, with TRBD1 as a possible D gene (6 bases). Trimming cost V 6 bases and J 6 bases, with 20 bases left between them. The germline V gene encodes CDR1 MNHEY and CDR2 SVGAGI. The CDR3 is 16 residues long. DNA for the CDR3: TGTGCCAGCAGCCCATTTGGTTGGGGGGCAGATGAAAAACTGTTTTTT. Its translation: CASSPFGWGADEKLFF.

The table lists this clonotype with a few counts. This chain uses TRBV12-3 or TRBV12-4 with TRBJ1-6; TRBD1 matches 8 bases. J gave up 5 bases and V 6 bases, and 6 bases lay outside the gene matches. CDR3 size: 15 residues. The CDR3 region has the DNA TGTGCCAGCAGCCACAGGGGGGACAATAATTCACCCCTCCACTTT. Its translation: CASSHRGDNNSPLHF.

V and J are TRBV6-5 and TRBJ2-2; 7 positions match TRBD1. This CDR3 is built from 16 residues. The V and J ends lost 2 bases and 0 bases, in that order; junction bases with no gene match: 3. The germline CDR1 and CDR2 sequences are MNHEY and SVGAGI. Written as DNA, the CDR3 is TGTGCCAGCAGTTACGGGACAGCTTCGAACACCGGGGAGCTGTTTTTT. This gives the protein CASSYGTASNTGELFF.

The rearrangement links TRBV7-9 to TRBJ2-1; no definite D call. The CDR3 covers 13 residues. Trimming removed 8 bases at V and 1 base at J, with 9 bases between. Germline V CDR1 and CDR2: SEHNR, FQNEAQ (reference sequence). The DNA for the CDR3 is TGTGCCAGCGAGAGTTTTTCCTACAATGAGCAGTTCTTC. Translating gives CASESFSYNEQFF.

This clonotype was observed at least ten times. V usage is TRBV29-1 and J usage is TRBJ2-5, with TRBD2 as a possible D gene (5 bases). Germline CDR1 is SQVTM and CDR2 is ANQGSEA. V lost 3 bases and J 2 bases, leaving 7 bases between the germline ends. There are 12 residues in the CDR3. The CDR3 nucleotides are TGCAGCGTTGACCGGGATCAAGAGACCCAGTACTTC. Residues: CSVDRDQETQYF.

This clonotype has only a few counts. The chain recombines TRBV28 with TRBJ1-5; D might be TRBD1 (6 bases). The CDR3 is 18 amino acids. The germline gives CDR1 MDHEN, CDR2 SYDVKM. The V end lost 11 bases, the J end lost 5 bases, and 31 bases lay between the germline ends. CDR3 residues: CAAPSELGAPTLYQPQHF. The CDR3 DNA is TGTGCCGCCCCGTCGGAACTGGGGGCTCCTACCTTATATCAGCCCCAGCATTTT.

The rearrangement uses TRBV5-1 and TRBJ1-1; 9 nucleotides line up with TRBD1. CDR1 is SGHRS, CDR2 YFSETQ, per germline. The CDR3 has 14 amino acids. Trimming removed 0 bases from V and 5 bases from J; junction bases left unmatched: 2. DNA for the CDR3: TGCGCCAGCAGCTTGGGGGGACAGGGAACTGAAGCTTTCTTT. Translated, it gives CASSLGGQGTEAFF.

This chain uses TRBV27 with TRBJ2-5, with D possibly matching TRBD1 (5 bases). The J call is in doubt because the DNA end fits TRBJ2-1 better. CDR1 and CDR2 from the germline V gene are MNHEY and SMNVEV (reference sequence). There are 13 residues in the CDR3. For the CDR3, the DNA is TGTGCCAGCAGTTGGGCAGGGAACAATGAGCAGTTCTTC. This codes for CASSWAGNNEQFF.

The chain carries TRBV20-1 and TRBJ2-7; D is perhaps TRBD1 (7 bases). CDR3 length: 14 amino acids. The V gene's germline CDR1 is DFQATT and CDR2 SNEGSKA (reference sequence). V was pared by 3 bases and J by 2 bases, with 14 bases between. The CDR3 is CSASGSRGPYEQYF. CDR3 bases: TGCAGTGCTAGCGGGAGTAGGGGGCCCTACGAGCAGTACTTC.